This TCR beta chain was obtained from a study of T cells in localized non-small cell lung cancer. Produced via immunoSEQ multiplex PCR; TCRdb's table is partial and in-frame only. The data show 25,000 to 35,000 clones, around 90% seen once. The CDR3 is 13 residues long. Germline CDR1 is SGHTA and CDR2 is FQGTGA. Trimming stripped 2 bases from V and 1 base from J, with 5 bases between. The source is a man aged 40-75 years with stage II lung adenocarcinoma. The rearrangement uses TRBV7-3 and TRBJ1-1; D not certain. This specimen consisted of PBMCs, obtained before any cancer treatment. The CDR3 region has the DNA TGTGCCAGCAGCTTAGGTTCGAACACTGAAGCTTTCTTT. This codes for CASSLGSNTEAFF.